One sample yielded the 20 T cell receptor beta chains listed below, sequenced in a study of blood T cell repertoires in COVID-19. Assay used: immunoSEQ multiplex PCR; TCRdb lists only in-frame clones, some missing. The sample has 150,000 to 200,000 clones; around 87% are singletons. The sample was peripheral blood. The receptors derive from a woman in her 70s with COVID-19, enrolled during active disease.

The chain uses TRBV11-2 and TRBJ1-1; D possibly corresponds to TRBD1 (5 bases). V was trimmed by 5 bases and J by 6 bases, leaving 10 bases between them. Germline CDR1 and CDR2: SGHAT and FQNNGV. The CDR3 length is 12 residues. The CDR3 nucleotides read TGTGCCAGCAGCCTCGACAGCCCTGAAGCTTTCTTT. Its translation: CASSLDSPEAFF.

This clone was seen more than once but under ten times. This chain links TRBV7-8 with TRBJ1-6; unclear D gene. V was clipped by 5 bases and J by 0 bases, with 17 bases between them. The CDR3 is 18 residues long. Germline V gene lookup returns CDR1 SGHVS and CDR2 FQNEAQ. The CDR3 nucleotides are TGTGCCAGCAGCCCCCGCGCGAGGGAAAGCTCCTATAATTCACCCCTCCACTTT. It specifies CASSPRARESSYNSPLHF.

The V and J genes are TRBV7-2 and TRBJ1-6, with 11 bases that match TRBD1. The CDR3 sequence is 16 residues long. Germline loops: CDR1 SGHTA, CDR2 FQGNSA. The V segment lost 2 bases and the J segment 8 bases; nucleotides outside the gene matches: 5. CDR3 in DNA: TGTGCCAGCAGCTTATTTTGGGACAGGGGGGATTCACCCCTCCACTTT. It specifies CASSLFWDRGDSPLHF.

The V gene is TRBV6-6, the J gene TRBJ1-2; 9 bases agree with TRBD1. Per germline, CDR1 MNHNY and CDR2 SVGAGI (reference sequence). Trimming took 2 bases from V and 5 from J; bases not matched to a gene: 3. This CDR3 contains 14 residues. In DNA form, the CDR3 reads TGTGCCAGCAGTTACACAGGGGGCGGGTATGGCTACACCTTC. It yields the protein CASSYTGGGYGYTF.

The chain uses TRBV28 and TRBJ1-3, with D possibly being TRBD1 (6 bases). From germline, CDR1 is MDHEN and CDR2 SYDVKM. The V gene lost 6 bases and the J gene lost 0 bases, with 15 bases spanning the gap. The CDR3 has 16 residues. The CDR3 sequence is CASRSPTGSSGNTIYF. CDR3 in DNA: TGTGCCAGCAGATCACCTACAGGGTCCTCTGGAAACACCATATATTTT.

J is TRBJ1-5 and V is TRBV29-1; D perhaps matches TRBD1 (6 bases). CDR1 is SQVTM, CDR2 ANQGSEA, per germline. This CDR3 has 13 amino acids. Trimming shortened V by 7 bases and J by 2 bases, and 12 bases separated the two germline ends. For the CDR3, the DNA is TGCAGCGCTCAGACAGGAGGCAATCAGCCCCAGCATTTT. Protein: CSAQTGGNQPQHF.

The chain is built from TRBV28 and TRBJ1-4; a weak D match, TRBD1 (6 bases). CDR3 size: 15 residues. Germline V gives CDR1 MDHEN, CDR2 SYDVKM. Deletions cut 2 bases from V and 0 bases from J, with 7 bases between. DNA of the CDR3: TGTGCCAGCAGTTTAGCAGGGGCAACTAATGAAAAACTGTTTTTT. It translates to CASSLAGATNEKLFF. Looking up the rest from reference TRBV28 and TRBJ1-4 gives the full variable domain: DVKVTQSSRYLVKRTGEKVFLECVQDMDHENMFWYRQDPGLGLRLIYFSYDVKMKEKGDIPEGYSVSREKKERFSLILESASTNQTSMYLCASSLAGATNEKLFFGSGTQLSVL.

The V and J genes are TRBV4-1 and TRBJ1-4; possible D gene TRBD1, 6 bases. Germline loops: CDR1 MGHRA, CDR2 YSYEKL. With 0 bases removed from V and 6 bases from J, the gap between germline ends came to 11 bases. The CDR3 length is 15 residues. The CDR3 region has the DNA TGCGCCAGCAGCCAAGATGGCCAGGGGTATGAAAAACTGTTTTTT. Protein: CASSQDGQGYEKLFF.

V is TRBV7-2 and J is TRBJ1-6, with a weak D call TRBD1 (6 bases). The V and J ends lost 3 bases and 6 bases respectively, with 15 bases between them. The CDR3 contains 16 residues. The V gene's germline CDR1 is SGHTA and CDR2 FQGNSA. CDR3 nucleotide sequence: TGTGCCAGCAGCTTTCAACCCGCAGGGGCTAATTCACCCCTCCACTTT. Its protein product is CASSFQPAGANSPLHF. The entire variable domain, with the rest obtained from reference TRBV7-2 and TRBJ1-6, is as follows: GAGVSQSPSNKVTEKGKDVELRCDPISGHTALYWYRQSLGQGLEFLIYFQGNSAPDKSGLPSDRFSAERTGGSVSTLTIQRTQQEDSAVYLCASSFQPAGANSPLHFGNGTRLTVT.

The V and J genes are TRBV2 and TRBJ2-7; TRBD2 matches 7 bases. Looked up from germline, CDR1 is SNHLY and CDR2 is FYNNEI. With V trimmed by 3 bases and J by 4 bases, 3 bases remained unmatched. The CDR3 covers 13 residues. CDR3 loop: CASSEPAGYEQYF. CDR3 coding DNA: TGTGCCAGCAGTGAGCCAGCGGGGTACGAGCAGTACTTC.

The rearrangement uses TRBV9 and TRBJ1-1, with 9 bases aligning to TRBD1. V shed 4 bases, J shed 3 bases, and the junction held 4 bases outside the gene matches. CDR1 and CDR2 from the germline V gene are SGDLS and YYNGEE. This CDR3 has 14 residues. In DNA, the CDR3 is TGTGCCAGCAGCCCCAGACAGGGGGACACTGAAGCTTTCTTT. Residues: CASSPRQGDTEAFF.

The V and J genes are TRBV7-9 and TRBJ1-2, with 9 positions matching TRBD1. The V and J ends lost 5 bases and 4 bases, in that order; junction bases with no gene match: 5. CDR3 length equals 14 residues. Looked up from germline, CDR1 is SEHNR and CDR2 is FQNEAQ (reference sequence). The CDR3 sequence is CASSPGQGRYGYTF. The CDR3 DNA is TGTGCCAGCAGCCCCGGACAGGGGCGCTATGGCTACACCTTC.

V gene TRBV9 combines with J gene TRBJ1-5; 7 nucleotides align to TRBD1. The V and J ends lost 3 bases and 7 bases, in that order; junction bases with no gene match: 10. Per germline, CDR1 SGDLS and CDR2 YYNGEE. The length of the CDR3 is 15 residues. CDR3 sequence reads: CASSAAGGPGQPQHF. In DNA, the CDR3 is TGTGCCAGCAGCGCCGCAGGGGGGCCAGGGCAGCCCCAGCATTTT.

CDR3 bases: TGTGCCAGCAGCTCCCGGGACAGGGGGAACACTGAAGCTTTCTTT. This encodes CASSSRDRGNTEAFF. The chain recombines TRBV7-2 with TRBJ1-1; 10 nucleotides line up with TRBD1. CDR1 and CDR2 from the germline V gene are SGHTA and FQGNSA. CDR3 size: 15 residues. With V trimmed by 4 bases and J by 1 base, 3 bases remained unmatched.

This clone came up many times. This chain joins TRBV7-3 and TRBJ1-1, with 7 bases identical to TRBD1. CDR3 length: 13 residues. After removal of 4 bases from V and 8 bases from J, the junction contained 7 bases not matched to a gene. Germline-derived CDR1 and CDR2 are SGHTA and FQGTGA. The CDR3 reads CASSSSRDREAFF. The CDR3, as DNA: TGTGCCAGCAGCTCTTCCCGGGACAGAGAAGCTTTCTTT.

The gene calls are TRBV3-1 (or the pseudogene TRBV3-2) and TRBJ2-3, with a tentative D call TRBD1 (6 bases). Germline CDR1 LGHDT, CDR2 YNNKEL (reference sequence). The V and J ends lost 0 bases and 1 base respectively, with 11 bases between them. This CDR3 spans 16 amino acids. The CDR3 here is CASSQDLGAGTDTQYF. For the CDR3, the DNA is TGTGCCAGCAGCCAAGACCTGGGGGCGGGCACAGATACGCAGTATTTT.

The CDR3 region has the DNA TGTGCCAGCAGTTTATTGGCTGAAAAACTGTTTTTT. Translating gives CASSLLAEKLFF. The chain links TRBV28 to TRBJ1-4, with no clear D. Germline CDR1 reads MDHEN; CDR2 reads SYDVKM. This CDR3 spans 12 amino acids. V lost 1 base and J lost 7, with 4 bases in between.

This clone appeared a single time. This chain uses TRBV4-1 with TRBJ2-1; 9 nucleotides align to TRBD2. V shed 1 base and J 4 bases; nucleotides not matched to a gene: 5. CDR3 length: 16 residues. CDR1 and CDR2 from the germline V gene are MGHRA and YSYEKL. CDR3 nucleotide sequence: TGCGCCAGCAGCCAAGGTATCCTAGCGGGATACAATGAGCAGTTCTTC. The encoded protein is CASSQGILAGYNEQFF.

The J gene is TRBJ1-5, the V gene TRBV4-1; D gene unclear. Germline CDR1 and CDR2: MGHRA and YSYEKL. The CDR3 length is 17 residues. The germline V and J ends were trimmed by 0 bases and 7 bases, with 19 bases remaining between them. The CDR3 DNA sequence: TGCGCCAGCAGCCAAGATTTCCCCCACGAGGGATACCAGCCCCAGCATTTT. Translation: CASSQDFPHEGYQPQHF.

The chain joins TRBV3-1 (or the pseudogene TRBV3-2) to TRBJ1-2; 9 nucleotides align to TRBD1. Germline V gene data show CDR1 as LGHDT and CDR2 as YNNKEL (reference sequence). This CDR3 contains 14 residues. J lost 8 bases, V lost 3 bases, and 7 bases had no gene match. The DNA of the CDR3 is TGTGCCAGCAGCCATCGGACAGGGGAGAGAGGCTACACCTTC. Translated: CASSHRTGERGYTF.